This T cell receptor beta chain was sequenced during a study of T-cell reconstitution after alpha-beta-depleted transplantation in children. General study findings and limits: Counts and diversity of T cells one year after transplant came mostly from newly produced T cells.

Unmatched junction bases numbered 6, after V lost 3 bases and J lost 5 bases. The CDR3 sequence is 16 residues long. This clonotype was detected only a few times. Its antigen is currently unknown. TCRbeta library preparation incorporated unique molecular identifiers. TCRdb reprocessed the PCR reads via MiXCR and lists one record per CDR3 protein. The repertoire has fewer than 1 million distinct CDR3 sequences, about 15% of them found once; the top ten carry approximately 5%. This receptor was identified in a male patient between 5 and 17 years old who had a stem cell transplant for acute lymphoblastic leukemia, so the T cells may come from the graft donor. The gene calls are TRBV12-3 or TRBV12-4 and TRBJ1-5, with 11 positions matching TRBD1. The sequencing here drew on PBMCs, mostly from graft donor cells, taken 360 days after TCRalphabeta/CD19-depleted stem cell transplant. For the CDR3, the DNA is TGTGCCAGCAGTTTCACCGGGACAGGGGGACATCAGCCCCAGCATTTT. Translating gives CASSFTGTGGHQPQHF.